The entry below describes one T cell receptor beta chain. What it binds is not known. The CDR3 is 15 residues long. V lost 0 bases and J 7 bases, leaving 17 bases between the germline ends. The germline V gene encodes CDR1 SGHDT and CDR2 YYEEEE. The data were taken from a study of cytomegalovirus exposure and HLA in healthy donors. Both 60 Vbeta primers and 13 Jbeta primers went into the PCR. TCRdb keeps only in-frame clones here, not all; method: immunoSEQ multiplex PCR. The sample lists some 130,000 clones; 85% were seen once. Study-wide points: Across donors, presence/absence analyses took sequencing depth to be roughly uniform. TCR beta chains associated with HLA were, in a later analysis, more clonally expanded than equally common others. The study reported that TCR beta sequences accurately predicted HLA-A and HLA-B alleles in most subjects.

The rearrangement uses TRBV5-6 and TRBJ2-7; possibly TRBD2 for D (6 bases). The TCR was taken from a woman in her twenties or thirties in good health and CMV-seropositive. The specimen was PBMCs. As DNA, the CDR3 is TGTGCCAGCAGCTTGGGGTCCTGGGGGGAACCGGAGCAGTACTTC. It yields the protein CASSLGSWGEPEQYF.